The clone carrying this T cell receptor beta chain showed up just a few times. Its cognate antigen is unknown. The sample is drawn from a study of T cell repertoires in cytomegalovirus infection. About the research overall: Indications came from public TCR beta signatures; they pointed to CMV infection and to a matching HLA type.

Via MiXCR, TCRdb re-called the reads, giving one row per CDR3 protein. Of around 900,000 distinct CDR3 sequences in the sample, roughly 31% were seen once. The study's findings and limits: Summed frequency of shared TCR beta families picked out CMV carriers who also had the relevant HLA. The ex vivo response was dominated by HLA-C-restricted CMV-specific TCR beta clonotypes.

The junction had 10 bases not matched to a gene; V was cut back by 5 bases and J by 2 bases. The CDR3 totals 16 residues. CDR1 and CDR2 from the germline V gene are SGHKS and YYEKEE (reference sequence). The sequences come from cultured CD8+ T cells from PBMCs, collected from culture after CMV antigen stimulation. This clonotype was sampled from a human donor in good health (CMV status not recorded). Some clones in this sample may be carry-over from other donors' samples. The chain carries TRBV5-5 and TRBJ1-3, with 7 bases identical to TRBD1. This CDR3 is CASSWDRLWTGNTIYF. DNA for the CDR3: TGTGCCAGCAGTTGGGACAGACTATGGACTGGAAACACCATATATTTT. Full variable domain (outside the CDR3, taken from reference TRBV5-5 and TRBJ1-3): DAGVTQSPTHLIKTRGQQVTLRCSPISGHKSVSWYQQVLGQGPQFIFQYYEKEERGRGNFPDRFSARQFPNYSSELNVNALLLGDSALYLCASSWDRLWTGNTIYFGEGSWLTVV.